A selection of T cell receptor beta chains follows, all from one sample in a study of OX40 agonist ivuxolimab in advanced cancers. Sequencing was performed with immunoSEQ multiplex PCR; in TCRdb, only in-frame clones are kept and a portion is missing. The repertoire holds 100,000 or so clones, approximately 94% seen once, with less than 0.2% in the top ten. Sample: CD4+ or CD8+ T cells sorted from blood, taken in a trial of the OX40 agonist ivuxolimab. The receptor source for this set is an adult with an advanced solid tumor such as melanoma, head and neck, liver or kidney cancer. CDR3s include the opening cysteine and the closing phenylalanine or tryptophan. Fields, in order: CDR3 DNA, CDR3 protein, clone size, J gene, V gene, D gene. D genes are given only for firm matches. Expanded clones are given a class, and other clones once, few, many or no size at all.

CDR3nt: TGTGCCAGCAGTTTATCAGGGGTAGGAACCGGGGAGCTGTTTTTT
CDR3aa: CASSLSGVGTGELFF
abundance: -
j_gene: TRBJ2-2
v_gene: TRBV27
d_gene: -

CDR3nt: TGTGCCAGCAGCTTATTTCAGGTGGGGGATACGCAGTATTTT
CDR3aa: CASSLFQVGDTQYF
abundance: -
j_gene: TRBJ2-3
v_gene: TRBV7-2
d_gene: -

CDR3nt: TGTGCCAGCAGTTTAGGGTACGCATCCTACGAGCAGTACTTC
CDR3aa: CASSLGYASYEQYF
abundance: once
j_gene: TRBJ2-7
v_gene: TRBV27
d_gene: -

CDR3nt: TGCGCCAGCAGCTTGGAGGGGGGAGGCACAGATACGCAGTATTTT
CDR3aa: CASSLEGGGTDTQYF
abundance: few
j_gene: TRBJ2-3
v_gene: TRBV5-1
d_gene: -

CDR3nt: TGTGCCAGCAGTTTAGACGGGGGTTCCTCAGGATTTGCTGGAAACACCATATATTTT
CDR3aa: CASSLDGGSSGFAGNTIYF
abundance: -
j_gene: TRBJ1-3
v_gene: TRBV28
d_gene: -

CDR3nt: TGTGCCAGCAGTTCCAGGTCCGACAGAGCCTACGAGCAGTACTTC
CDR3aa: CASSSRSDRAYEQYF
abundance: -
j_gene: TRBJ2-7
v_gene: TRBV27
d_gene: -

CDR3nt: TGTGCTAGTGGCCGGAGTAGCGGGGGTTTCACAGATACGCAGTATTTT
CDR3aa: CASGRSSGGFTDTQYF
abundance: few
j_gene: TRBJ2-3
v_gene: TRBV12-5
d_gene: TRBD2

CDR3nt: TGTGCCAGCAGCCTGACTCGGATGGCCTCTACCACAGATACGCAGTATTTT
CDR3aa: CASSLTRMASTTDTQYF
abundance: -
j_gene: TRBJ2-3
v_gene: TRBV28
d_gene: -

CDR3nt: TGTGCCAGCAGCGCGTCCACAGATACGCAGTATTTT
CDR3aa: CASSASTDTQYF
abundance: -
j_gene: TRBJ2-3
v_gene: TRBV2
d_gene: -

CDR3nt: TGTGCCAGCTCACCTAAACTGGTGTCCACTAATGAAAAACTGTTTTTT
CDR3aa: CASSPKLVSTNEKLFF
abundance: -
j_gene: TRBJ1-4
v_gene: TRBV18
d_gene: -

CDR3nt: TGCAGCGCGAAGTCGGGGAACACCGGGGAGCTGTTTTTT
CDR3aa: CSAKSGNTGELFF
abundance: -
j_gene: TRBJ2-2
v_gene: TRBV29-1
d_gene: -

CDR3nt: TGTGCCAGCAGCTTAGTAGGGTTTGGCTACACCTTC
CDR3aa: CASSLVGFGYTF
abundance: few
j_gene: TRBJ1-2
v_gene: TRBV7-2
d_gene: -

CDR3nt: TGTGCCAGCGCGGTGGGTCATGGCTACACCTTC
CDR3aa: CASAVGHGYTF
abundance: -
j_gene: TRBJ1-2
v_gene: TRBV28
d_gene: -

CDR3nt: TGTGCCAGCAGCTTCTCAGGGGGAGTTAATTCACCCCTCCACTTT
CDR3aa: CASSFSGGVNSPLHF
abundance: once
j_gene: TRBJ1-6
v_gene: TRBV5-5
d_gene: TRBD1

CDR3nt: TGTGCCAGCAGGTCGGGACTAGCGGCATACGAGCAGTACTTC
CDR3aa: CASRSGLAAYEQYF
abundance: -
j_gene: TRBJ2-7
v_gene: TRBV6-1
d_gene: TRBD2

CDR3nt: TGTGCCAGCAGCCAACCGTCAGGGATATTCGGGGAGCTGTTTTTT
CDR3aa: CASSQPSGIFGELFF
abundance: -
j_gene: TRBJ2-2
v_gene: TRBV4-2
d_gene: -

CDR3nt: TGTGCCAGCAGCCAAGATTGGGGGCAGACTAGAAACACCATATATTTT
CDR3aa: CASSQDWGQTRNTIYF
abundance: -
j_gene: TRBJ1-3
v_gene: TRBV4-2
d_gene: -

CDR3nt: TGTGCCAGCATTGAACTGGGGGGGGATGAGCAGTACTTC
CDR3aa: CASIELGGDEQYF
abundance: -
j_gene: TRBJ2-7
v_gene: TRBV28
d_gene: TRBD2

CDR3nt: TGTGCCATCAGCTACACGGGACAGGGAGATCAGCCCCAGCATTTT
CDR3aa: CAISYTGQGDQPQHF
abundance: -
j_gene: TRBJ1-5
v_gene: TRBV10-3
d_gene: TRBD1

CDR3nt: TGTGCCAGCAGCTTAGGCGGAGCCCAAGAGACCCAGTACTTC
CDR3aa: CASSLGGAQETQYF
abundance: -
j_gene: TRBJ2-5
v_gene: TRBV5-4
d_gene: -

CDR3nt: TGTGCCAGTAACAGGGGAGTCAGCTATGGCTACACCTTC
CDR3aa: CASNRGVSYGYTF
abundance: -
j_gene: TRBJ1-2
v_gene: TRBV30
d_gene: TRBD1

CDR3nt: TGTGCCAGTACTCCCACGGGATATCAGCCCCAGCATTTT
CDR3aa: CASTPTGYQPQHF
abundance: -
j_gene: TRBJ1-5
v_gene: TRBV19
d_gene: -

CDR3nt: TGCGCCAGCAGTGAGGACAGTCCCTATAATTCACCCCTCCACTTT
CDR3aa: CASSEDSPYNSPLHF
abundance: -
j_gene: TRBJ1-6
v_gene: TRBV10-2
d_gene: -